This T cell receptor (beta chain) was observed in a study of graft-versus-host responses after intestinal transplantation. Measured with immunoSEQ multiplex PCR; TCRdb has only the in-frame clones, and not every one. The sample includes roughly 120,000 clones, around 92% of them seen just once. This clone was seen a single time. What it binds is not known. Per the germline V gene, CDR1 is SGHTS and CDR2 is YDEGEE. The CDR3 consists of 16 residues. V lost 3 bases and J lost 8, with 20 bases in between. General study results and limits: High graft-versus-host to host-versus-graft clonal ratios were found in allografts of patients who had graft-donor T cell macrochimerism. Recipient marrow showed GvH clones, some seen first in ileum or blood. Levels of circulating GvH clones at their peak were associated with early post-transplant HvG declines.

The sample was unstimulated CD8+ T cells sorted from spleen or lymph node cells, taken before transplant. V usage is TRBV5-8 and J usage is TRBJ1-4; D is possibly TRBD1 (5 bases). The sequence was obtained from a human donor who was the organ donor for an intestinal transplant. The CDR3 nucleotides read TGTGCCAGCAGCTACTGGACGGCCCCCTGGGGGGAAAAACTGTTTTTT. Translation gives CASSYWTAPWGEKLFF.